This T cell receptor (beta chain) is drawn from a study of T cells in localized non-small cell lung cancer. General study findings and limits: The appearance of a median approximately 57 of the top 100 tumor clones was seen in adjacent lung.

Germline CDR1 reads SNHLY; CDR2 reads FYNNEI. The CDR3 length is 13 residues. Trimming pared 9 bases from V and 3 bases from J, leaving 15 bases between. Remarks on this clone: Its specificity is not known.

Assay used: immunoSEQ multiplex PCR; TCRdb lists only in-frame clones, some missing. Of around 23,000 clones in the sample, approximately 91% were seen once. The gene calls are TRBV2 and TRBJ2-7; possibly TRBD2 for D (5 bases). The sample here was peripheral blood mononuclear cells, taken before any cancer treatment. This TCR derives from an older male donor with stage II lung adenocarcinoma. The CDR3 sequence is CASRGLSSYEQYF. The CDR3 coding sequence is TGTGCCAGTCGAGGACTCTCGAGCTACGAGCAGTACTTC.